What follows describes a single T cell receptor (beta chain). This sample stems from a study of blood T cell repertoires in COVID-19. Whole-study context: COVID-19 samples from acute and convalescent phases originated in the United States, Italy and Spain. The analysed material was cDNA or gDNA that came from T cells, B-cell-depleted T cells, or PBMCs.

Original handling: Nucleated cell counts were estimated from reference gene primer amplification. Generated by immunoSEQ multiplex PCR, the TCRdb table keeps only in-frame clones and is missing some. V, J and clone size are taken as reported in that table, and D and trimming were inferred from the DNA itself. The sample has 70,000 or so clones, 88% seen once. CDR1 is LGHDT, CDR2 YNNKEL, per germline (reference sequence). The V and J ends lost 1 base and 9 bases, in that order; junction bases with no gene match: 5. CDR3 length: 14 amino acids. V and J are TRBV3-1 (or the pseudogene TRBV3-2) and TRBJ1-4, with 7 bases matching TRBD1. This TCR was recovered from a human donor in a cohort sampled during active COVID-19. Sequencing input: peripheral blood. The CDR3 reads CASSQGGQYKKLFF. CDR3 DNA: TGTGCCAGCAGCCAAGGGGGACAGTATAAAAAACTGTTTTTT.